This passage covers 2 T cell receptor beta chains from one sample sequenced in a study of blood T cell repertoires in COVID-19. The method was immunoSEQ multiplex PCR; TCRdb's version includes in-frame clones alone and lacks a portion of them. Among some 230,000 clones listed, roughly four fifths were seen once. Input material: PBMCs or T cells enriched from blood (not recorded which). The receptors here all came from a man aged 35-49 years who had recovered from COVID-19.

The chain uses TRBV2 and TRBJ1-3; D is undetermined. This CDR3 comprises 12 residues. V shed 7 bases and J shed 3 bases, with 7 bases lying between them. Germline V gene data show CDR1 as SNHLY and CDR2 as FYNNEI. CDR3 DNA: TGTGCCAGCATGCGAGATGGAAACACCATATATTTT. Amino acid sequence: CASMRDGNTIYF.

The J gene is TRBJ1-5, the V gene TRBV12-3 or TRBV12-4; D might be TRBD1 (6 bases). V was pared by 5 bases and J by 9 bases, with 14 bases between. The CDR3 length is 13 residues. Here the CDR3 DNA reads TGTGCCAGCAGTACCGACAGGTCCCGGCCCCAGCATTTT. Its translation is CASSTDRSRPQHF.